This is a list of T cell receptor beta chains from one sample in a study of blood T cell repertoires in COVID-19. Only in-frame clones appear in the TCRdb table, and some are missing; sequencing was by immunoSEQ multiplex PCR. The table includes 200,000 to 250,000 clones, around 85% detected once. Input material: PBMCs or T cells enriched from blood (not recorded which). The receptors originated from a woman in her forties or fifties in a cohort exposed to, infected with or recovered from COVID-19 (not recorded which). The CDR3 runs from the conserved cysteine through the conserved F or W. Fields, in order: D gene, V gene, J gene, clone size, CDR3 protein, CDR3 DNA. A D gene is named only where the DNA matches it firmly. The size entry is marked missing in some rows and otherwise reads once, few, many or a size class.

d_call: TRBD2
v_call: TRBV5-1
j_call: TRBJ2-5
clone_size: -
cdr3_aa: CASSHRTSGGPGLETQYF
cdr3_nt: TGCGCCAGCAGTCACAGGACTAGCGGGGGGCCGGGGCTGGAGACCCAGTACTTC

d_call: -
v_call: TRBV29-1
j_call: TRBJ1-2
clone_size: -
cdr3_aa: CSVDGGFGYGYTF
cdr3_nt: TGCAGCGTTGACGGGGGGTTCGGCTATGGCTACACCTTC

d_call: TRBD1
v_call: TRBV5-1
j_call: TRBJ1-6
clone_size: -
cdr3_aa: CASSINPGTGGSEGDSPLHF
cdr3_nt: TGCGCCAGCTCCATAAACCCAGGGACAGGGGGCAGTGAGGGGGATTCACCCCTCCACTTT

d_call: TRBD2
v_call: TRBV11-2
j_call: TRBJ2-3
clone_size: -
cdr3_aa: CASSKIGTSGVRADTQYF
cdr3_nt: TGTGCCAGCAGCAAAATAGGGACTAGCGGGGTCAGGGCGGATACGCAGTATTTT

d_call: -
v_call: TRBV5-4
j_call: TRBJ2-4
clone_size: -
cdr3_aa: CASSSGGNRYF
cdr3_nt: TGTGCCAGCAGCTCAGGGGGGAATAGGTACTTC

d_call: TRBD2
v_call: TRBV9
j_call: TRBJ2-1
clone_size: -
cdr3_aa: CASSVVGGASYNEQFF
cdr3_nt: TGTGCCAGCAGCGTAGTCGGGGGGGCCTCTTACAATGAGCAGTTCTTC

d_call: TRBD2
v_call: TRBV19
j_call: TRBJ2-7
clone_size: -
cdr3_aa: CASSMSGGYEQYF
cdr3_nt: TGTGCCAGTAGCATGAGCGGGGGCTACGAGCAGTACTTC

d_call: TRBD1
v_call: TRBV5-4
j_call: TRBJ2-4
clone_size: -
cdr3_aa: CASSSKTGEPKNIQYF
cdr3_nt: TGTGCCAGCAGCTCTAAAACAGGGGAACCCAAAAACATTCAGTACTTC

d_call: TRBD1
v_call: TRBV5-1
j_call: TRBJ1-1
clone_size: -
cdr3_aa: CASSLGQGAMNTEAFF
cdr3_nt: TGCGCCAGCAGCTTGGGACAGGGGGCGATGAACACTGAAGCTTTCTTT

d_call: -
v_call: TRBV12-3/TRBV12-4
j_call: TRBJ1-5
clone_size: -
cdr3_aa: CASTQGEGQPQHF
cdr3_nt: TGTGCCAGCACCCAAGGGGAGGGTCAGCCCCAGCATTTT

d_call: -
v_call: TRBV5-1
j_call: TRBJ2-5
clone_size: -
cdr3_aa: CASSLTGSGETQYF
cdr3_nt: TGCGCCAGCAGCTTGACGGGATCCGGGGAGACCCAGTACTTC

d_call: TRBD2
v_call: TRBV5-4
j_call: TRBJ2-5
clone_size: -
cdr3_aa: CASSFPSGGAETQYF
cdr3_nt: TGTGCCAGCAGCTTCCCAAGCGGGGGGGCAGAGACCCAGTACTTC

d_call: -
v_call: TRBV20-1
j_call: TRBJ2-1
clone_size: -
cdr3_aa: CSASSLVEQFF
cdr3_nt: TGCAGTGCTAGTTCCCTCGTAGAGCAGTTCTTC

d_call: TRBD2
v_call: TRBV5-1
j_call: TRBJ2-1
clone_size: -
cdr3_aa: CASSLGSGGNEQFF
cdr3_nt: TGCGCCAGCAGCTTGGGTAGCGGGGGCAATGAGCAGTTCTTC

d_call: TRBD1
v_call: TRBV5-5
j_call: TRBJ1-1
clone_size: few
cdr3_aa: CASSYVGQGKTEAFF
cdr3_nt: TGTGCCAGCAGCTACGTAGGACAGGGGAAAACTGAAGCTTTCTTT

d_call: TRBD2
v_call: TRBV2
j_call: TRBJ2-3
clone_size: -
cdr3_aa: CARRTSGTDTQYF
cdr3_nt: TGTGCCAGGAGGACTAGCGGGACAGATACGCAGTATTTT

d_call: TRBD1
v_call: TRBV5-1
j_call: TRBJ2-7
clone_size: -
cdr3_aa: CASSLGDRGLEQYF
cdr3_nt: TGCGCCAGCAGCTTGGGTGACAGGGGGCTCGAGCAGTACTTC

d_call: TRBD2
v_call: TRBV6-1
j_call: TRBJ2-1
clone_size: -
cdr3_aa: CASSETVAGGSYNEQFF
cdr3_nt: TGTGCCAGCAGTGAAACCGTAGCGGGGGGATCATACAATGAGCAGTTCTTC

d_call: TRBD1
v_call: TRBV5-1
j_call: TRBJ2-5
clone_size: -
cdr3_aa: CASSLDGQGQETQYF
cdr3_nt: TGCGCCAGCAGCTTGGACGGACAGGGGCAAGAGACCCAGTACTTC

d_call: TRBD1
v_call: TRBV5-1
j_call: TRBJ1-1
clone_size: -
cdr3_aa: CASSKIRDSVTSMNTEAFF
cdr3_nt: TGCGCCAGCAGCAAGATCCGGGACAGTGTTACGTCCATGAACACTGAAGCTTTCTTT

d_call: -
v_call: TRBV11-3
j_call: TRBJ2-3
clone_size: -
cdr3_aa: CASSLAGADTQYF
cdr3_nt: TGTGCCAGCAGCCTCGCGGGCGCAGATACGCAGTATTTT

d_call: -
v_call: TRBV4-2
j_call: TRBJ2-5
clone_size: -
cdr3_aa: CASSPGGPQETQYF
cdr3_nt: TGTGCCAGCAGCCCCGGGGGGCCCCAAGAGACCCAGTACTTC

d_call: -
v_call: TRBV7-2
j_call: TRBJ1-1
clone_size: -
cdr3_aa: CASSPQATANTEAFF
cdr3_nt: TGTGCCAGCAGCCCGCAGGCGACAGCGAACACTGAAGCTTTCTTT

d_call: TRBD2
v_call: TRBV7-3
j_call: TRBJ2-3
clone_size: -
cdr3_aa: CASSRGGPDTQYF
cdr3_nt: TGTGCCAGCAGCCGGGGGGGCCCAGATACGCAGTATTTT

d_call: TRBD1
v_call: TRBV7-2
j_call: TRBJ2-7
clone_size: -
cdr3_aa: CASSLGTGGHEQYF
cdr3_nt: TGTGCCAGCAGCTTAGGGACAGGGGGCCACGAGCAGTACTTC

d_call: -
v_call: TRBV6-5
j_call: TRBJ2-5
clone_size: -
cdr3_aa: CASSYLGVGTEETQYF
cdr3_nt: TGTGCCAGCAGTTACCTAGGGGTAGGCACGGAAGAGACCCAGTACTTC

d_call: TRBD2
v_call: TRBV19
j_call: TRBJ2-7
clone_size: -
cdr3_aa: CASSRLAGGISYEQYF
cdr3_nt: TGTGCCAGTAGTAGGTTAGCGGGGGGTATCTCCTACGAGCAGTACTTC

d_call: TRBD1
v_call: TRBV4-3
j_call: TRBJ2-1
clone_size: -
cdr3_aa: CASSQAGQVKQFF
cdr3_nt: TGCGCCAGCAGCCAAGCCGGACAGGTTAAGCAGTTCTTC

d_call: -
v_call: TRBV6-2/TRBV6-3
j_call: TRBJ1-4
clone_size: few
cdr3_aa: CASSYSRLSTNEKLFF
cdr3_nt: TGTGCCAGCAGTTACTCACGGTTATCAACTAATGAAAAACTGTTTTTT

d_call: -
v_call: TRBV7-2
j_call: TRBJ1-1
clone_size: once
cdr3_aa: CASSARTEAFF
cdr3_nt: TGTGCCAGCAGCGCACGGACTGAAGCTTTCTTT

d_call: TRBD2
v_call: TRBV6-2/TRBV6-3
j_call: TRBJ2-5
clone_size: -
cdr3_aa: CASSSERGGLRETQYF
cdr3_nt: TGTGCCAGCAGCTCTGAACGGGGGGGCCTCCGGGAGACCCAGTACTTC

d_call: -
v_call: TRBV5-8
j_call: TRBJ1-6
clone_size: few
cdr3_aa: CASSLVRGGPGHSPLHF
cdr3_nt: TGTGCCAGCAGCTTGGTTCGGGGGGGGCCGGGCCATTCACCCCTCCACTTT

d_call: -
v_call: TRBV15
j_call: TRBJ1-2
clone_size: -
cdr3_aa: CATSRPRANDRNYGYTF
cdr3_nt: TGTGCCACCAGCAGACCCCGCGCTAACGACAGGAACTATGGCTACACCTTC

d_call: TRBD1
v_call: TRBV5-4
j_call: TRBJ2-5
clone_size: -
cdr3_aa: CASNDRGGSQETQYF
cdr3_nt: TGTGCCAGCAACGACAGGGGGGGGAGCCAAGAGACCCAGTACTTC

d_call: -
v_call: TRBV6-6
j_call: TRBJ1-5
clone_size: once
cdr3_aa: CASSFDRNQPQHF
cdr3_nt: TGTGCCAGCAGTTTCGACAGAAATCAGCCCCAGCATTTT

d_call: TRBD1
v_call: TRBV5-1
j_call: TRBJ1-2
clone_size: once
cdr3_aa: CASIPPGGVSYGYTF
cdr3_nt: TGCGCCAGCATCCCCCCAGGGGGCGTCTCCTATGGCTACACCTTC

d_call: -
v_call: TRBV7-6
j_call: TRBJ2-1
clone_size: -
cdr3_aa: CASSLISAGAFSDEQFF
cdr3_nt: TGTGCCAGCAGCTTAATATCAGCAGGGGCTTTTTCGGATGAGCAGTTCTTC

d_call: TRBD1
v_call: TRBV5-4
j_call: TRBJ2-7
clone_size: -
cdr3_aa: CASSLAWDSQTGEQYF
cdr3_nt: TGTGCCAGCAGCTTGGCTTGGGACAGTCAAACGGGGGAGCAGTACTTC

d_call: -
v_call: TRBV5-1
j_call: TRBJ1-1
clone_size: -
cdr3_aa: CASSPDRLNTEAFF
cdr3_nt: TGCGCCAGCAGCCCCGACAGGTTGAACACTGAAGCTTTCTTT

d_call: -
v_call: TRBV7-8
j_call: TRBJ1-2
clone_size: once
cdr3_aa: CASSLVPGGGYTF
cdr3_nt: TGTGCCAGCAGCTTGGTCCCCGGAGGAGGCTACACCTTC

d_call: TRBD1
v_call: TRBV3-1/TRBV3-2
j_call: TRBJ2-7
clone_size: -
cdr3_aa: CASSQPNDRVNEQYF
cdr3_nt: TGTGCCAGCAGCCAACCGAACGACAGGGTAAACGAGCAGTACTTC

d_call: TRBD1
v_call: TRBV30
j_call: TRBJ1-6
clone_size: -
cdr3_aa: CAWSTGGGRLHF
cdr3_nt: TGTGCCTGGAGTACAGGGGGGGGGAGGCTCCACTTT

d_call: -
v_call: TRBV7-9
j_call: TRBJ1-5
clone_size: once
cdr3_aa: CASSLGFTDRGNQPQHF
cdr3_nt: TGTGCCAGCAGCTTAGGCTTTACGGACAGAGGAAATCAGCCCCAGCATTTT

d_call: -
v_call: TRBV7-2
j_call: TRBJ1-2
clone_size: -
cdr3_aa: CASSFGGNYGYTF
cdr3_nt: TGTGCCAGCAGCTTCGGGGGGAACTATGGCTACACCTTC

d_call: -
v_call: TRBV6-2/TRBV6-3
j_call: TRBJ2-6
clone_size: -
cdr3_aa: CASSYRRDSGANVLTF
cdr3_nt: TGTGCCAGCAGTTACCGCCGGGACTCTGGGGCCAACGTCCTGACTTTC

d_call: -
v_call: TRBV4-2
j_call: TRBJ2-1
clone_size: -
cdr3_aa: CASSQDHGRNNEQFF
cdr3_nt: TGTGCCAGCAGCCAAGATCATGGCAGAAACAATGAGCAGTTCTTC

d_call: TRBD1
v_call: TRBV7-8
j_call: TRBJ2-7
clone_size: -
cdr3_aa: CASSLQGALSYEQYF
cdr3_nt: TGTGCCAGCAGCCTCCAGGGGGCGCTTAGCTACGAGCAGTACTTC

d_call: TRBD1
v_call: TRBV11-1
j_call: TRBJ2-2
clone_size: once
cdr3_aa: CASSPGTGRTGELFF
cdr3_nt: TGTGCCAGCAGCCCCGGGACAGGGAGGACCGGGGAGCTGTTTTTT

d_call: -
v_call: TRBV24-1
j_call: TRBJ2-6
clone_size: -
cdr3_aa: CASPFPSGANVLTF
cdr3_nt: TGTGCCTCCCCTTTTCCTTCTGGGGCCAACGTCCTGACTTTC